A single sample gave rise to the 20 T cell receptor beta chains below, sequenced in a study of memory CD4+ T cells and cytomegalovirus serostatus. Single viable CD3+CD4+CD8-CD45RO+ cells were sorted as the memory CD4+ T cells. Sequenced by immunoSEQ multiplex PCR; TCRdb stores in-frame clones only, minus some. Here the sample spans tens of thousands of clones, 70% to 85% being singletons. What was sequenced was memory CD4+ T cells from blood. All receptors come from an adult in good health and CMV-seronegative.

The chain employs TRBV29-1 and TRBJ2-5, with 9 bases lining up with TRBD2. The CDR3 length is 14 residues. From germline, CDR1 is SQVTM and CDR2 ANQGSEA. V was pared by 8 bases and J by 3 bases, with 10 bases of the junction left unmatched. CDR3 loop: CSILAGTSKETQYF. In nucleotides, the CDR3 is TGCAGCATCCTAGCAGGGACTAGCAAAGAGACCCAGTACTTC.

As to this clone: One end of the junction does not line up with germline, which may come from a read error. This rearrangement joins TRBV7-7 to TRBJ1-6; unclear D gene. CDR3 size: 14 residues. Germline-derived CDR1 and CDR2 are SSHAT and FNYEAQ (reference sequence). CDR3 in DNA: TGTGCTAGCAGCTTAGAGTCTTCCGATTCACCCCTCCACTTT. The encoded protein is CASSLESSDSPLHF.

This clone was seen more than once but under ten times. V and J are TRBV2 and TRBJ1-5; weak D call: TRBD1 (6 bases). Trimming cost V 6 bases and J 2 bases, with 17 bases left between them. Per germline, CDR1 SNHLY and CDR2 FYNNEI. The CDR3 is 16 amino acids. The CDR3 is CASRQGGRPGNQPQHF. The CDR3 nucleotides are TGTGCCAGCAGACAAGGGGGGAGGCCGGGCAATCAGCCCCAGCATTTT.

This CDR3 reads CSVPSWGAFGTDTQYF. The CDR3 DNA is TGCAGCGTCCCCTCCTGGGGGGCCTTCGGCACAGATACGCAGTATTTT. This sequence joins TRBV29-1 and TRBJ2-3; D is perhaps TRBD1 or TRBD2 (6 bases each). This CDR3 is 16 amino acids long. Germline CDR1 is SQVTM and CDR2 is ANQGSEA. Trimming cost V 6 bases and J 1 base, with 20 bases left between them.

The rearrangement links TRBV15 to TRBJ2-1; TRBD1 matches at 7 bases. The V gene's germline CDR1 is LNHNV and CDR2 YYDKDF (reference sequence). The CDR3 has 16 amino acids. V shed 3 bases and J 3 bases; nucleotides not matched to a gene: 8. CDR3 loop: CATSSLSGTDYNEQFF. The CDR3 nucleotides are TGTGCCACCAGCAGTTTATCCGGGACAGACTACAATGAGCAGTTCTTC.

The chain recombines TRBV19 with TRBJ1-3; D uncertain. The V end lost 3 bases, the J end lost 2 bases, and 11 bases lay between the germline ends. CDR1 is LNHDA, CDR2 SQIVND, per germline (reference sequence). The CDR3 length is 15 residues. The CDR3 region has the DNA TGTGCCAGTAGTATTGGTGGGTCAGCTGGAAACACCATATATTTT. Protein product: CASSIGGSAGNTIYF.

This sequence joins TRBV5-1 and TRBJ2-1; weak D call: TRBD2 (5 bases). The germline V gene encodes CDR1 SGHRS and CDR2 YFSETQ. The CDR3 has 15 amino acids. Trimming took off 4 bases at V and 6 bases at J, with 17 bases between the two ends. CDR3 sequence: CASSPSPGGSNEQFF. CDR3 DNA sequence: TGCGCCAGCAGCCCCTCCCCAGGCGGGTCCAATGAGCAGTTCTTC.

V usage is TRBV7-2 and J usage is TRBJ1-1; maybe TRBD1 (5 bases). The V and J ends lost 7 bases and 2 bases respectively, with 17 bases between them. This CDR3 is built from 15 residues. Germline-derived CDR1 and CDR2 are SGHTA and FQGNSA. CDR3 protein: CASTWGIRGNTEAFF. Written as DNA, the CDR3 is TGTGCCAGCACCTGGGGGATTCGGGGCAACACTGAAGCTTTCTTT.

The chain has TRBV5-1 and TRBJ2-5; D ambiguous. V lost 0 bases and J 2 bases, leaving 17 bases between the germline ends. Looked up from germline, CDR1 is SGHRS and CDR2 is YFSETQ. This CDR3 has 17 residues. Here the CDR3 DNA reads TGCGCCAGCAGCTTGGCTAGGGTTAGCTGGGAACAAGAGACCCAGTACTTC. As protein: CASSLARVSWEQETQYF.

There are a few counts of this clone. CDR3 DNA: TGTGCCAGCAGCTTATTGGGGCAGTCCTTTCAGCCCCAGCATTTT. This sequence encodes CASSLLGQSFQPQHF. The rearrangement uses TRBV7-2 and TRBJ1-5, with D possibly being TRBD1 (5 bases). This CDR3 region has 15 residues. V was pared by 2 bases and J by 6 bases, with 14 bases between. Germline V gene lookup returns CDR1 SGHTA and CDR2 FQGNSA.

This sequence joins TRBV19 and TRBJ1-5, with TRBD1 identical over 11 bases. Germline loops: CDR1 LNHDA, CDR2 SQIVND (reference sequence). Unmatched junction bases numbered 7, after V lost 6 bases and J lost 6 bases. This CDR3 spans 15 amino acids. The CDR3 nucleotides are TGTGCCAGTAGGGTGGGGACAGGGGGTGCTCAGCCCCAGCATTTT. This translates into CASRVGTGGAQPQHF. The variable domain in full, completed from reference TRBV19 and TRBJ1-5, reads DGGITQSPKYLFRKEGQNVTLSCEQNLNHDAMYWYRQDPGQGLRLIYYSQIVNDFQKGDIAEGYSVSREKKESFPLTVTSAQKNPTAFYLCASRVGTGGAQPQHFGDGTRLSIL.

This clone is a singleton in its sample. The rearrangement links TRBV2 to TRBJ2-7; 7 bases align to TRBD2. From germline, CDR1 is SNHLY and CDR2 FYNNEI. V was pared by 4 bases and J by 10 bases, with 7 bases of the junction left unmatched. The CDR3 consists of 12 residues. The CDR3 DNA is TGTGCCAGCAGTGCCCCAGGGAGGGAACAGTACTTC. Encoded protein: CASSAPGREQYF.

This clone showed up many times. The sample carries other DNA sequences with the same CDR3. V usage is TRBV19 and J usage is TRBJ1-4; TRBD1 agrees at 7 bases. The length of the CDR3 is 15 residues. Per germline, CDR1 LNHDA and CDR2 SQIVND (reference sequence). Losses at the gene ends were 6 bases for V and 4 bases for J; bases not matched to a gene: 8. This CDR3 reads CASSSPRGNNEKLFF. The CDR3 DNA follows: TGTGCCAGTAGCAGCCCCAGGGGGAATAATGAAAAACTGTTTTTT.

The J gene is TRBJ1-2, the V gene TRBV4-1, with D possibly matching TRBD1 (5 bases). This CDR3 is 18 amino acids long. V shed 4 bases and J shed 4 bases, with 25 bases lying between them. Germline V gives CDR1 MGHRA, CDR2 YSYEKL. The CDR3 loop reads CASSPRRSSGGFSYGYTF. CDR3 DNA sequence: TGCGCCAGCAGCCCAAGGCGGAGTTCGGGGGGGTTTTCCTATGGCTACACCTTC.

The chain links TRBV11-2 to TRBJ1-2; 7 bases align to TRBD1. This CDR3 contains 19 residues. Trimming took 3 bases from V and 1 from J; bases not matched to a gene: 17. Germline loops: CDR1 SGHAT, CDR2 FQNNGV. The DNA for the CDR3 is TGTGCCAGCAGCTTGACCATAACTGGGGACAGTGGTTTTAACTATGGCTACACCTTC. Amino acids: CASSLTITGDSGFNYGYTF.

The chain recombines TRBV4-2 with TRBJ2-1; D uncertain. The CDR3 length is 14 residues. In germline, CDR1 is LGHNA, CDR2 YNFKEQ. V was clipped by 0 bases and J by 8 bases, with 11 bases between them. The CDR3 is CASSQDDGVDEQFF. In DNA, the CDR3 is TGTGCCAGCAGCCAAGATGACGGTGTCGATGAGCAGTTCTTC.

This sequence joins TRBV11-1 and TRBJ1-3; D unresolved. The CDR3 contains 13 residues. V was pared by 1 base and J by 8 bases, with 9 bases between. Germline CDR1 is SGHAT and CDR2 is FQDESV (reference sequence). Here the CDR3 reads CASSLGSRDTIYF. The DNA for the CDR3 is TGTGCCAGCAGCTTAGGCAGCCGTGACACCATATATTTT. The full variable domain, rest sourced from reference TRBV11-1 and TRBJ1-3, is EAEVAQSPRYKITEKSQAVAFWCDPISGHATLYWYRQILGQGPELLVQFQDESVVDDSQLPKDRFSAERLKGVDSTLKIQPAELGDSAMYLCASSLGSRDTIYFGEGSWLTVV.

This chain links TRBV6-5 with TRBJ1-5; D ambiguous. V was shortened by 6 bases and J by 0 bases, with 6 bases between the two germline ends. Germline CDR1 MNHEY, CDR2 SVGAGI. The CDR3 is made up of 13 amino acids. The CDR3 protein is CASRFNSNQPQHF. The CDR3 DNA is TGTGCCAGCAGATTTAATAGCAATCAGCCCCAGCATTTT.

The V gene is TRBV5-1, the J gene TRBJ1-1, with TRBD1 as a possible D gene (6 bases). V lost 1 base, J lost 6 bases, and 16 bases lay in between. Germline CDR1 reads SGHRS; CDR2 reads YFSETQ. CDR3 length: 15 residues. The DNA for the CDR3 is TGCGCCAGCAGCTTGAATGGGGGCGGAAGATCTGAAGCTTTCTTT. Protein product: CASSLNGGGRSEAFF.

The genes are TRBV5-8 and TRBJ2-7; TRBD1 or TRBD2 may be the D gene (5 bases each). This CDR3 is built from 12 residues. CDR1 is SGHTS, CDR2 YDEGEE, per germline. V gave up 2 bases and J gave up 9 bases, with 12 bases separating them. This CDR3 reads CASSFNRGVQYF. The DNA of the CDR3 is TGTGCCAGCAGCTTCAACAGAGGGGTGCAGTACTTC.